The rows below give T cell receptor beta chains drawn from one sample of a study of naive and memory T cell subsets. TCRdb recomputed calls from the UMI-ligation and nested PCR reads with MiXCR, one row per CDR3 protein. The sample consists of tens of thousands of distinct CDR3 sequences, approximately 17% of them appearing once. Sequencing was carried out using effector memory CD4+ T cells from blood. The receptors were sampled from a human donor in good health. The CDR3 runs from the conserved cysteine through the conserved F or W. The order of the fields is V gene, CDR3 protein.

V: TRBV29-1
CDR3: CSVETGVYEQYF

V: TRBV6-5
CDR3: CASSYTGGRKASSYNSPLHF

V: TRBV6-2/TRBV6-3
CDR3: CASQGNSNQPQHF

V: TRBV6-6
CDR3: CASYYRGLNSPLHF

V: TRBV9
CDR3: CASSRGGTGNSPLHF

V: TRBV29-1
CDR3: CSAEIRGSGNTIYF

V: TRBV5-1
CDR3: CASSGGTSGMETQYF

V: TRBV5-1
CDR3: CASSWTEGHATYEQYF

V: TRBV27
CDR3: CASSPTSGRNTDTQYF

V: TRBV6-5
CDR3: CASRQRQNTEAFF

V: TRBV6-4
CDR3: CASSAGTSGRGSNEQFF

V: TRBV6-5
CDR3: CASSYARLAQNPQFF

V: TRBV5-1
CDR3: CASSLVGATDTQYF

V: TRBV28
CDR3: CASRGSLAKNIQYF

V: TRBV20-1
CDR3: CSAPPGRPPYEQYF

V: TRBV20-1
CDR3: CSAGPGLAGLAKNIQYF

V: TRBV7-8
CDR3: CASSLIATGGSTDTQYF

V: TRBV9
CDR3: CASSVYTGELFF

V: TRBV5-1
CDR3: CASSSESWGGAREAFF

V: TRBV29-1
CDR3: CSARGGEGAKNIQYF

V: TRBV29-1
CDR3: CSGRGLADTGELFF

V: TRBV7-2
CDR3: CASSQLPPRANEKLFF

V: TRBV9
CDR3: CASRPRNLPGLPWDEQFF

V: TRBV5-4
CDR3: CASRLLGTGTDTQYF